The 7 T cell receptor beta chains below were found in one sample sequenced in a study of response to subunit inactivated influenza vaccine. TCRdb reprocessed the RT-PCR reads via MiXCR and lists one record per CDR3 protein. This sample has around 500,000 distinct CDR3 sequences; roughly 9.8% occur once, and the top ten carry 12%. Specimen: PBMCs from blood, collected roughly 47 days after vaccination. The receptors shown here come from a man between 50 and 59 years old who received an inactivated influenza vaccine.

The genes are TRBV5-5 and TRBJ2-7, with D tentatively TRBD1 (6 bases). Looked up from germline, CDR1 is SGHKS and CDR2 is YYEKEE (reference sequence). The CDR3 loop spans 15 amino acids. The V end lost 0 bases, the J end lost 2 bases, and 12 bases lay between the germline ends. CDR3 in amino acids: CASSLGDTNPYEQYF. CDR3 nucleotide sequence: TGTGCCAGCAGCTTGGGGGACACGAATCCCTACGAGCAGTACTTC.

The genes are TRBV6-2 or TRBV6-3 and TRBJ2-2; 8 nucleotides agree with TRBD1. Germline CDR1 MNHEY, CDR2 SVGEGT. This CDR3 comprises 15 residues. V lost 6 bases, J lost 6 bases, and 9 bases stayed unmatched. CDR3 sequence (DNA): TGTGCCAGCAGCCTGTGGCAGGGGGCGGCCGGGGAGCTGTTTTTT. Translation gives CASSLWQGAAGELFF.

This clonotype was counted at least ten times. This chain links TRBV5-5 with TRBJ2-3; TRBD2 matches 8 bases. The germline CDR1 and CDR2 sequences are SGHKS and YYEKEE (reference sequence). Unmatched junction bases numbered 12, after V lost 0 bases and J lost 3 bases. The CDR3 extends over 18 amino acids. Written as DNA, the CDR3 is TGTGCCAGCAGCTTGGTTCCGCCCGGGGGGGCCTCGACAGATACGCAGTATTTT. Its translation is CASSLVPPGGASTDTQYF.

This clonotype was observed many times. This sequence joins TRBV12-3 or TRBV12-4 and TRBJ1-5; 7 positions agree with TRBD1. This CDR3 spans 13 amino acids. The V gene end was trimmed by 6 bases and the J gene end by 2 bases; junction bases not matched to a gene: 1. CDR3 protein: CASRGTGNQPQHF. In nucleotides, the CDR3 is TGTGCCAGCAGGGGGACAGGCAATCAGCCCCAGCATTTT.

The chain employs TRBV11-2 and TRBJ2-5; 7 bases align to TRBD1. V lost 5 bases to trimming and J lost 3 bases; unmatched junction nucleotides: 12. The CDR3 totals 16 residues. From germline, CDR1 is SGHAT and CDR2 FQNNGV. The CDR3 DNA reads TGTGCCAGCAGCCGGGGCAGGGGGTCAGGAGAAGAGACCCAGTACTTC. It yields the protein CASSRGRGSGEETQYF.

The table lists this clonotype with a few counts. The chain couples TRBV4-3 to TRBJ1-1; D remains unclear. The V and J ends lost 0 bases and 1 base respectively, with 6 bases between them. The CDR3 consists of 14 residues. From germline, CDR1 is LGHNA and CDR2 YSLEER. The CDR3, as DNA: TGCGCCAGCAGCCAAGATATCGGGAACACTGAAGCTTTCTTT. This translates into CASSQDIGNTEAFF.

The sample holds a few counts of this clonotype. This chain links TRBV5-1 with TRBJ1-5; 7 bases match TRBD1. The germline V gene encodes CDR1 SGHRS and CDR2 YFSETQ. The CDR3 is made up of 15 amino acids. Losses at the gene ends were 0 bases for V and 3 bases for J; bases not matched to a gene: 3. CDR3 nucleotides: TGCGCCAGCAGCTTGGGGACAGGCCTCAATCAGCCCCAGCATTTT. It is translated as CASSLGTGLNQPQHF.